This T cell receptor (beta chain) was profiled in a study of shared clonotypes between healthy human individuals. Findings of the study overall: Against clonotypes common to all four donors, non-shared ones had lower generation probabilities.

Terminally differentiated effector memory CD45RA+ cells were left out of the naive CD8 fraction, which was CD45RO-negative and positively selected for CCR7. At the deep level, the assay was run. Genomic DNA per cell subset filled all wells of several immunoSEQ plates. Replicate PCRs from sorted subsets contained around 190 ng DNA, which is 31,000 or so T cell genomes. The repertoire was sequenced with immunoSEQ multiplex PCR; TCRdb's copy has only in-frame clones and lacks some. Here the sample spans some 1,900,000 clones, over 85% being singletons. Regarding this clone: The antigen remains undetermined.

This TCR was sampled from a man between 18 and 29 years old in good health. Sequenced material: naive CD8+ T cells sorted from blood.

Here the CDR3 reads CASSEGFDSMNTEAFF. CDR3 nucleotides: TGTGCCAGCAGTGAGGGTTTCGACAGCATGAACACTGAAGCTTTCTTT. The chain is built from TRBV25-1 and TRBJ1-1, with a possible D match to TRBD1 (5 bases). Germline assignment: CDR1 MGHDK and CDR2 SYGVNS. The CDR3 sequence is 16 residues long. Trimming shortened V by 3 bases and J by 0 bases, and 14 bases separated the two germline ends.